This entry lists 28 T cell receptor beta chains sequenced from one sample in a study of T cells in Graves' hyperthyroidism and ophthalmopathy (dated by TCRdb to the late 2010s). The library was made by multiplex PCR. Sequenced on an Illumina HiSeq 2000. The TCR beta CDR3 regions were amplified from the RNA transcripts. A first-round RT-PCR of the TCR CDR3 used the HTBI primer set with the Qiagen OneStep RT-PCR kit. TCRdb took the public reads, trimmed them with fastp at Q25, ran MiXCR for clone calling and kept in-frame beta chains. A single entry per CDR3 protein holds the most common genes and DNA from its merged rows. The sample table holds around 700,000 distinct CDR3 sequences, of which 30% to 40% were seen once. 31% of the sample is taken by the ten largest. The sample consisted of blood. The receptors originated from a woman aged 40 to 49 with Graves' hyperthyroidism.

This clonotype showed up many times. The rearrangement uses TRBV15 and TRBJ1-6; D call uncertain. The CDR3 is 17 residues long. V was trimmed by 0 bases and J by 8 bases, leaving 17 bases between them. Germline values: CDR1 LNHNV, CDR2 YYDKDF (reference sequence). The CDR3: CATSRDGQEGWDSPLHF. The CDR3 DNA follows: TGTGCCACCAGCAGAGATGGGCAGGAAGGTTGGGATTCACCCCTCCACTTT.

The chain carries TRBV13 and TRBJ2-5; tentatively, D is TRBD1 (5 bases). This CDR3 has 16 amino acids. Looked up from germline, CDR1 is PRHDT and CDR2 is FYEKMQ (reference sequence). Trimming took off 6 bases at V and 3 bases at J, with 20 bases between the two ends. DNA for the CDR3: TGTGCCAGCAGTAGTACATGGTCGCACAGGAAAGAGACCCAGTACTTC. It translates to CASSSTWSHRKETQYF.

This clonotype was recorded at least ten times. CDR3 nucleotides: TGCGCCAGCAGCCAAACACAGGACGGATATGGCTACACCTTC. It translates to CASSQTQDGYGYTF. V and J are TRBV4-1 and TRBJ1-2; maybe TRBD1 (5 bases). V lost 2 bases and J lost 5, with 12 bases in between. Per the germline V gene, CDR1 is MGHRA and CDR2 is YSYEKL. The CDR3 has 14 residues.

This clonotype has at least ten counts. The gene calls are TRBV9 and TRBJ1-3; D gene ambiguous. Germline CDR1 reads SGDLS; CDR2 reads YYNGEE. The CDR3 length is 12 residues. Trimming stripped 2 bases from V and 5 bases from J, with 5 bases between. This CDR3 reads CASSVTRNTIYF. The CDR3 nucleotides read TGTGCCAGCAGCGTTACCCGAAACACCATATATTTT.

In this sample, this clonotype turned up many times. The CDR3 region is CSAGDSNQPQHF. CDR3 nucleotide sequence: TGCAGCGCGGGAGATAGCAATCAGCCCCAGCATTTT. J is TRBJ1-5 and V is TRBV29-1; no firm D call. Trimming removed 7 bases at V and 0 bases at J, with 7 bases between. This CDR3 is built from 12 residues. Germline CDR1 reads SQVTM; CDR2 reads ANQGSEA.

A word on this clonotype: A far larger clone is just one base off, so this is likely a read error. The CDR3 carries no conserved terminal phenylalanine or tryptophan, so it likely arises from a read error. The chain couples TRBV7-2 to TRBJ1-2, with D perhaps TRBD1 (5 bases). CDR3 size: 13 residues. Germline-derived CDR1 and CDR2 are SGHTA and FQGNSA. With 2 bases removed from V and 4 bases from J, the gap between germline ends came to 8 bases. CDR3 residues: CASSLQGSYGYTL. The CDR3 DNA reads TGTGCCAGCAGCTTACAGGGCTCCTATGGCTACACCCTC.

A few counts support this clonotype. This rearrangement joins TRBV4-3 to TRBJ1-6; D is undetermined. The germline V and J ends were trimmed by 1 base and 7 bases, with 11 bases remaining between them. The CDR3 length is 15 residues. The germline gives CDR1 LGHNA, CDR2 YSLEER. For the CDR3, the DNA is TGCGCCAGCAGCCAAGTGGTAGGCGGAAATTCACCCCTCCACTTT. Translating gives CASSQVVGGNSPLHF.

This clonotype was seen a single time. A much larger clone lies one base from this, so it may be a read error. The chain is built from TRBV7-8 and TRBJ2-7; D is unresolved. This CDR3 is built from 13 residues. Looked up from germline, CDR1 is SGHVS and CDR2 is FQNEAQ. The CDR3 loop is CASSSPGGLEQCF. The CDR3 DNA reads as TGTGCCAGCAGCTCCCCAGGTGGTCTCGAGCAGTGCTTC.

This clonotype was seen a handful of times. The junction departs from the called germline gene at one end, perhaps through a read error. CDR3 coding DNA: TGCGCCAGCAGCCAGATCAGCTCTAACTATGGCTACACCTTC. Protein sequence: CASSQISSNYGYTF. The genes are TRBV7-8 and TRBJ1-2; D call uncertain. CDR1 is SGHVS and CDR2 is FQNEAQ in the germline V gene. The length of the CDR3 is 14 residues.

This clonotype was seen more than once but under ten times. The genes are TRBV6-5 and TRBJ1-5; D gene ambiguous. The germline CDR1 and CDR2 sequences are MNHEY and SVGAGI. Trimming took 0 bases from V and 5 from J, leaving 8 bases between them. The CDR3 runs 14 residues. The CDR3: CASSYSGYDQPQHF. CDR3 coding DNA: TGTGCCAGCAGTTACTCGGGGTACGATCAGCCCCAGCATTTT.

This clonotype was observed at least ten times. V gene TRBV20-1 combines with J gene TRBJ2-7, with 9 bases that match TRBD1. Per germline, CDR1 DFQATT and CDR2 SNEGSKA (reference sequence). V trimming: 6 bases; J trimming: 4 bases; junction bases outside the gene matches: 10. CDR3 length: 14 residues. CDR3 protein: CSAVTTGGNYEQYF. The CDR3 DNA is TGCAGTGCCGTCACGACAGGGGGTAATTACGAGCAGTACTTC.

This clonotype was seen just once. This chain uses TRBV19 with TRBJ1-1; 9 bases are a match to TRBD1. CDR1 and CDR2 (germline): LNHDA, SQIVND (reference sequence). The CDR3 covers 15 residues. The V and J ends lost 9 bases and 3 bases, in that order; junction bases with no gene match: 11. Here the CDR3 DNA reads TGTGCCAGCAGCCAACAGGGGGCAAGGTACACTGAAGCTTTCTTT. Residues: CASSQQGARYTEAFF.

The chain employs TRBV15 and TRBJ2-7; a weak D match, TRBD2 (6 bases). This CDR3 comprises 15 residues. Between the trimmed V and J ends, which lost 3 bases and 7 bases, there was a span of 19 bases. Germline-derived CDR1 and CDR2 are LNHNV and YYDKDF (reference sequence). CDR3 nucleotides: TGTGCCACCAGCAGGGGAGGCTCAGCCTCGTGGGAGCAGTACTTC. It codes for CATSRGGSASWEQYF.

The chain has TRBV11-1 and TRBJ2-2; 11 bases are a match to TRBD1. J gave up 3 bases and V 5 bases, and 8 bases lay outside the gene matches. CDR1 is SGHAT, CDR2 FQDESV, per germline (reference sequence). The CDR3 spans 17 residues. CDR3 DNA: TGTGCCAGCAGCGGCCGGACAGGGGGCTCTTACACCGGGGAGCTGTTTTTT. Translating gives CASSGRTGGSYTGELFF.

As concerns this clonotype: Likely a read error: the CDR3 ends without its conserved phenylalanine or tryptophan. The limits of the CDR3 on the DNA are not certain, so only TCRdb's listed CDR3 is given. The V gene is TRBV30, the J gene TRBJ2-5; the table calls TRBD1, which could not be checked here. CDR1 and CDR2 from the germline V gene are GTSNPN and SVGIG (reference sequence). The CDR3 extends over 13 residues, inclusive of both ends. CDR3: CAWSVPALAPSTS.

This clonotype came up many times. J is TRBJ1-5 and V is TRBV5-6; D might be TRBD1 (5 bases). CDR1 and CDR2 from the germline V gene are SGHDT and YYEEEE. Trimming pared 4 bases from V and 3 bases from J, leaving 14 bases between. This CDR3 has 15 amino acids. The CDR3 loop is CASSQEGRTNQPQHF. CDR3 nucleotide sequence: TGTGCCAGCAGCCAAGAGGGACGGACCAATCAGCCCCAGCATTTT.

CDR3 coding DNA: TGTGCCAGCAGTTTAATCACGGCGGGGCAGGGGAGAGCTCAGCCCCAGCATTTT. Protein: CASSLITAGQGRAQPQHF. This sequence joins TRBV7-2 and TRBJ1-5, with D tentatively TRBD1 (6 bases). The germline CDR1 and CDR2 sequences are SGHTA and FQGNSA. Trimming stripped 6 bases from V and 6 bases from J, with 27 bases between. The CDR3 has 18 residues. The whole variable domain, filled in from reference TRBV7-2 and TRBJ1-5, reads GAGVSQSPSNKVTEKGKDVELRCDPISGHTALYWYRQSLGQGLEFLIYFQGNSAPDKSGLPSDRFSAERTGGSVSTLTIQRTQQEDSAVYLCASSLITAGQGRAQPQHFGDGTRLSIL.

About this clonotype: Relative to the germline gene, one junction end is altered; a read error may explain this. CDR3 nucleotide sequence: TGCAGTGTTAGAGGACAGGGGATGCATCAGCCCCAGCATTTT. This codes for CSVRGQGMHQPQHF. This chain connects TRBV20-1 to TRBJ1-5, with TRBD1 identical over 9 bases. The CDR3 has 14 residues. Germline assignment: CDR1 DFQATT and CDR2 SNEGSKA (reference sequence).

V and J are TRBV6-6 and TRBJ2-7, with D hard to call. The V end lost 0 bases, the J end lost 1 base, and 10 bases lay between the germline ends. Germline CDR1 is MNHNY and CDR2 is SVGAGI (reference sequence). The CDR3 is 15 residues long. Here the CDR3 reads CASSYSIGPSYEQYF. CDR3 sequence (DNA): TGTGCCAGCAGTTACTCGATAGGGCCTTCCTACGAGCAGTACTTC.

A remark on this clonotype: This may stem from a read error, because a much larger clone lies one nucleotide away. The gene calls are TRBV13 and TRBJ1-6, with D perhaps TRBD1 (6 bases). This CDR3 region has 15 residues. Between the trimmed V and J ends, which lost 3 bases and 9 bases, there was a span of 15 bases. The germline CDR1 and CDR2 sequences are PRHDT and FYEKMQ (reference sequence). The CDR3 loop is CASSFVSEGGSPLHF. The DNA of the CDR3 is TGTGCCAGCAGCTTCGTATCAGAAGGGGGTTCACCCCTCCACTTT.

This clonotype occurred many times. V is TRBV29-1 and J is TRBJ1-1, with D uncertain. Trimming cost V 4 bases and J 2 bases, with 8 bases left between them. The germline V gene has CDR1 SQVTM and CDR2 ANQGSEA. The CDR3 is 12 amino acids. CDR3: CSVGWVNTEAFF. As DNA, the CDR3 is TGCAGCGTTGGTTGGGTTAACACTGAAGCTTTCTTT.

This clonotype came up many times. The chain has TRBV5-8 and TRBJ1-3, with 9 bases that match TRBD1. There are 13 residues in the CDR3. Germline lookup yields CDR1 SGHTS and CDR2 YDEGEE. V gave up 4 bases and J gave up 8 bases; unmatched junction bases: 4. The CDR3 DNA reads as TGTGCCAGCAGCAGGGGACAGGGAGACACCATATATTTT. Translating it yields CASSRGQGDTIYF.

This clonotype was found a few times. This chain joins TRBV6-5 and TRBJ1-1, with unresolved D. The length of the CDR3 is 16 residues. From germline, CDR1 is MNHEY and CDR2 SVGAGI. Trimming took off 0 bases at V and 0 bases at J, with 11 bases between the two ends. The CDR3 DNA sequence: TGTGCCAGCAGTTACTCGTCTCACAGCATGAACACTGAAGCTTTCTTT. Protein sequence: CASSYSSHSMNTEAFF.

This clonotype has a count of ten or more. The CDR3 sequence is CSGGQGSLGELFF. CDR3 DNA: TGCAGCGGGGGACAGGGATCTCTCGGGGAGCTGTTTTTT. The chain has TRBV29-1 and TRBJ2-2; 9 nucleotides align to TRBD1. Germline CDR1 reads SQVTM; CDR2 reads ANQGSEA. Unmatched junction bases numbered 7, after V lost 7 bases and J lost 7 bases. The CDR3 loop spans 13 amino acids.

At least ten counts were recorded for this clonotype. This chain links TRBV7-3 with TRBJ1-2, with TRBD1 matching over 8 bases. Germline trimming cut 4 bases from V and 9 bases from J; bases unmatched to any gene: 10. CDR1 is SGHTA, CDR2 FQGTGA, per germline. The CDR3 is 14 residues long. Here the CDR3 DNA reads TGTGCCAGCAGCTCGGGGGGAGGACAGGGAAGCTACACCTTC. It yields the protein CASSSGGGQGSYTF.

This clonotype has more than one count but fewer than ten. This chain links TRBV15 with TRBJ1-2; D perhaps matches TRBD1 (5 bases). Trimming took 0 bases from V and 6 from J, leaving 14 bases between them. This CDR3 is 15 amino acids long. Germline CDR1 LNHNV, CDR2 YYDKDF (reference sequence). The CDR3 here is CATSRDYGGTDGYTF. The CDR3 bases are TGTGCCACCAGCAGAGATTACGGCGGGACCGATGGCTACACCTTC. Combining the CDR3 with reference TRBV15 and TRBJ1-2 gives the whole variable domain DAMVIQNPRYQVTQFGKPVTLSCSQTLNHNVMYWYQQKSSQAPKLLFHYYDKDFNNEADTPDNFQSRRPNTSFCFLDIRSPGLGDTAMYLCATSRDYGGTDGYTFGSGTRLTVV.

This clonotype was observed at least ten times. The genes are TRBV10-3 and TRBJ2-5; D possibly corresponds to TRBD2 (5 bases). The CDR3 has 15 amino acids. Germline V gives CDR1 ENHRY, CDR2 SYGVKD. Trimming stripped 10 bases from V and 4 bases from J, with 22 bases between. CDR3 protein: CATLGPAQEGETQYF. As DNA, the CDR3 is TGTGCCACCCTGGGCCCAGCCCAAGAGGGAGAGACCCAGTACTTC.

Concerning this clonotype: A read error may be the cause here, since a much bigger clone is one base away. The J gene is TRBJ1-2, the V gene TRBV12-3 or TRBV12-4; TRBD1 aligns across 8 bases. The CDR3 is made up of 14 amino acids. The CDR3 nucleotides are TGTGCCAGCAGCTACGGACAGGGTGGTGGTGGCTACGCCTTC. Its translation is CASSYGQGGGGYAF.